These T cell receptor beta chains were read from a single sample in a study of blood T cell repertoires in COVID-19. Sequenced by immunoSEQ multiplex PCR; TCRdb stores in-frame clones only, minus some. Counted here are under 100,000 clones, roughly 86% occurring once; the ten biggest clones make up about a sixth. Sequenced sample: peripheral blood. The receptors stem from a human donor in a cohort sampled during active COVID-19. CDR3s include the opening cysteine and the closing phenylalanine or tryptophan. The order of the fields is clone size, V gene, D gene, J gene, CDR3 protein, CDR3 DNA. A D gene is named only where the DNA matches it firmly. Expanded clones are given a class, and other clones once, few, many or no size at all.

>.|TRBV10-3|.|TRBJ2-4
CAISEQGTIQYF
TGTGCCATCAGTGAACAGGGAACCATTCAGTACTTC
>.|TRBV27|.|TRBJ1-4
CASRTGEPNEKLFF
TGTGCCAGCAGAACAGGAGAACCAAATGAAAAACTGTTTTTT
>.|TRBV10-1|TRBD1|TRBJ1-2
CASSPGTGELYGYTF
TGCGCCAGCAGCCCAGGGACAGGGGAGTTATATGGCTACACCTTC
>once|TRBV7-2|.|TRBJ2-5
CASRRENLGGGTQYF
TGTGCCAGCAGGCGTGAAAACCTAGGGGGGGGGACCCAGTACTTC
>.|TRBV18|.|TRBJ2-7
CASSSSGLYEQYF
TGTGCCAGCTCTTCGTCCGGTCTCTACGAGCAGTACTTC
>.|TRBV7-9|TRBD2|TRBJ2-7
CASSGGVNSAYEQYF
TGTGCCAGCAGCGGGGGGGTCAATTCGGCCTACGAGCAGTACTTC
>.|TRBV6-1|.|TRBJ2-5
CASSDGWETQYF
TGTGCCAGCAGTGATGGCTGGGAGACCCAGTACTTC
>.|TRBV12-3/TRBV12-4|.|TRBJ1-5
CASSQGNQPQHF
TGTGCCAGCAGCCAGGGGAATCAGCCCCAGCATTTT
>.|TRBV30|TRBD1|TRBJ1-2
CAWTGQGDYGYTF
TGTGCCTGGACGGGACAGGGTGACTATGGCTACACCTTC
>.|TRBV25-1|.|TRBJ2-1
CASSPGGGTPYNEQFF
TGTGCCAGCAGCCCGGGGGGAGGGACACCCTACAATGAGCAGTTCTTC
>.|TRBV30|.|TRBJ1-3
CAWSVRLTSGNTIYF
TGTGCCTGGAGTGTACGACTAACCTCTGGAAACACCATATATTTT
>.|TRBV9|.|TRBJ2-6
CASSGPSNSGANVLTF
TGTGCCAGCAGCGGGCCGTCCAACTCTGGGGCCAACGTCCTGACTTTC
>.|TRBV5-4|.|TRBJ2-3
CASSLRGSTDTQYF
TGTGCCAGCAGCTTGCGAGGGAGCACAGATACGCAGTATTTT
>.|TRBV7-2|.|TRBJ1-3
CASSLAQTTSSGNTIYF
TGTGCCAGCAGCTTAGCGCAGACAACGAGCTCTGGAAACACCATATATTTT
>.|TRBV4-1|.|TRBJ2-3
CASSQDPSWGTDTQYF
TGCGCCAGCAGCCAAGACCCTAGCTGGGGCACAGATACGCAGTATTTT
>.|TRBV7-8|.|TRBJ2-1
CANRPPTSYEQFF
TGTGCCAACAGACCGCCGACTAGTTATGAGCAGTTCTTC
>.|TRBV5-5|.|TRBJ1-1
CASSRTPQGGTEAFF
TGTGCCAGCAGCCGTACCCCACAGGGTGGCACTGAAGCTTTCTTT
>.|TRBV7-9|TRBD1|TRBJ1-1
CASSLGQGVVTEAFF
TGTGCCAGCAGCCTCGGACAGGGGGTGGTCACTGAAGCTTTCTTT
>.|TRBV28|.|TRBJ1-3
CASRGSSGNTIYF
TGTGCCAGCAGAGGGAGCTCTGGAAACACCATATATTTT
>.|TRBV2|.|TRBJ2-3
CASPPGKHSTDTQYF
TGTGCCAGCCCCCCCGGGAAACATAGCACAGATACGCAGTATTTT
>once|TRBV6-5|.|TRBJ1-1
CASLPRGGDTEAFF
TGTGCCAGCCTCCCGCGGGGTGGAGACACTGAAGCTTTCTTT
>.|TRBV30|TRBD1|TRBJ2-7
CAWRRQGTGRYEQYF
TGTGCCTGGCGCAGACAAGGGACAGGCCGATACGAGCAGTACTTC
>.|TRBV7-2|TRBD2|TRBJ2-1
CASSLEGTSNNEQFF
TGTGCCAGCAGCTTAGAAGGGACTAGTAACAATGAGCAGTTCTTC
>once|TRBV6-5|.|TRBJ1-2
CASSLTGGVDDTF
TGTGCCAGCAGTCTAACAGGAGGGGTTGACGACACCTTC
>.|TRBV11-2|.|TRBJ1-5
CASSYTLPGKEPQHF
TGTGCCAGCAGCTACACCCTCCCCGGGAAGGAGCCCCAGCATTTT
>.|TRBV6-4|.|TRBJ1-2
CASSERLANYGYTF
TGTGCCAGCAGTGAGCGCCTTGCTAACTATGGCTACACCTTC
>few|TRBV7-3|.|TRBJ2-5
CASSFFAQETQYF
TGTGCCAGCAGCTTTTTCGCGCAAGAGACCCAGTACTTC
>.|TRBV19|.|TRBJ2-1
CASSIGRFNEQFF
TGTGCCAGTAGTATCGGTCGATTCAATGAGCAGTTCTTC
>.|TRBV9|TRBD2|TRBJ2-2
CASSVLAGGTGELFF
TGTGCCAGCAGCGTACTAGCGGGGGGCACCGGGGAGCTGTTTTTT
>.|TRBV2|.|TRBJ2-1
CASRPRDSRSYNEQFF
TGTGCCAGCAGACCCCGGGACTCCCGGTCCTACAATGAGCAGTTCTTC
>.|TRBV18|.|TRBJ2-3
CASSKQGTDTQYF
TGTGCCAGCTCAAAACAGGGTACAGATACGCAGTATTTT
>.|TRBV29-1|TRBD2|TRBJ2-1
CSVSPGSGGAYEQFF
TGCAGCGTGAGCCCTGGGAGCGGGGGGGCCTATGAGCAGTTCTTC
>once|TRBV12-5|.|TRBJ1-5
CASGLVGGRRQPQHF
TGTGCTAGTGGTTTGGTAGGTGGGAGACGCCAGCCCCAGCATTTT
>.|TRBV9|TRBD1|TRBJ2-5
CASSLGGTEETQYF
TGTGCCAGCAGCCTAGGTGGGACAGAAGAGACCCAGTACTTC
>.|TRBV2|TRBD1|TRBJ2-1
CARSGTVYNEQFF
TGTGCCCGCTCCGGGACAGTGTACAATGAGCAGTTCTTC